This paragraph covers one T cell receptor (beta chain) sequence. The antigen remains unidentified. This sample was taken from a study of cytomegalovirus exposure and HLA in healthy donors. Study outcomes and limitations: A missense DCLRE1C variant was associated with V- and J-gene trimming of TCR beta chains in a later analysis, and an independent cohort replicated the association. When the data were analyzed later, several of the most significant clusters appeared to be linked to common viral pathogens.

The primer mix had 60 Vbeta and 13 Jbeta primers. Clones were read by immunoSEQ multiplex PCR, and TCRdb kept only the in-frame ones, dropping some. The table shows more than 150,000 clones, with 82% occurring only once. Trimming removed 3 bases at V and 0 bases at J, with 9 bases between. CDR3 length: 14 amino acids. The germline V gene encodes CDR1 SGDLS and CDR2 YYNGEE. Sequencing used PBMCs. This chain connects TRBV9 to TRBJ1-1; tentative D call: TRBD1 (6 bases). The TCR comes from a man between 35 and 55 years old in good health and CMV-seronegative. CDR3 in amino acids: CASSGGHLNTEAFF. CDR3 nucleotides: TGTGCCAGCAGCGGGGGGCACCTGAACACTGAAGCTTTCTTT.